This T cell receptor (beta chain) appears in the sequencing data of a study of post-analysis software for immune sequencing data. Across the study: Disease trajectories encompassed relapsing-remitting, secondary progressive and progressive-relapsing multiple sclerosis. Whole-study results and caveats: When patients were compared with controls, a handful of TRBV segments were more frequent, TRBV5-6, TRBV5-1 and TRBV20-1 among them. Versus controls, multiple sclerosis patients showed significantly lower diversity (normalized Chao1). When the samples were clustered directly with F measure, those that had been prepared in the same batch showed strong co-clustering.

Unique molecular identifiers had been added to the TCR beta cDNA libraries. Starting from about 0.98 to 11 million T cells, the study yielded 450,000 to 500,000 cDNA molecules. TCRdb itself ran the PCR reads through MiXCR, one entry per CDR3 protein. The sample lists around 250,000 distinct CDR3 sequences; 30% to 45% were seen once. V dropped 5 bases and J dropped 2; count of bases not matched to a gene: 8. This CDR3 has 16 amino acids. Germline CDR1 reads SGHAT; CDR2 reads FQNNGV. The sample holds many counts of this clonotype. The antigen remains undetermined. The clonotype was recovered from a girl aged 5-17 years with multiple sclerosis. The J gene is TRBJ2-3, the V gene TRBV11-2, with 9 bases that match TRBD1. Sequenced: blood. This chain's CDR3 is CASSRPGQGATDTQYF. The CDR3 nucleotides are TGTGCCAGCAGCCGGCCGGGACAGGGAGCCACAGATACGCAGTATTTT.